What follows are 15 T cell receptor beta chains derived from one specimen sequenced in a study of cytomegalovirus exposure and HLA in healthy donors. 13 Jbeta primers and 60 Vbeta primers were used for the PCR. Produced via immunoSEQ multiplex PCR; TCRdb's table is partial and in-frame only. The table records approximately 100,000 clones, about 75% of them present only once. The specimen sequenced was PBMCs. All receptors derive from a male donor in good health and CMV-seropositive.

CDR3 in amino acids: CARSLGHQGADQPQHF. Here the CDR3 DNA reads TGTGCCAGAAGCTTGGGTCACCAGGGGGCGGATCAGCCCCAGCATTTT. J is TRBJ1-5 and V is TRBV5-3; 8 bases are a match to TRBD1. TRBV5-3 is sorted into the ORF group, with uncertain function. The V and J ends lost 0 bases and 5 bases, in that order; junction bases with no gene match: 7. The CDR3 has 16 residues.

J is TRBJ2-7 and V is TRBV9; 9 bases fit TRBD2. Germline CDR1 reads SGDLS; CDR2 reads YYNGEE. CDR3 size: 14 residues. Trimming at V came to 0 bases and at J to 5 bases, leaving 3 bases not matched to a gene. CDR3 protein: CASSVEAGGNEQYF. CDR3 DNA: TGTGCCAGCAGCGTAGAGGCGGGGGGGAACGAGCAGTACTTC.

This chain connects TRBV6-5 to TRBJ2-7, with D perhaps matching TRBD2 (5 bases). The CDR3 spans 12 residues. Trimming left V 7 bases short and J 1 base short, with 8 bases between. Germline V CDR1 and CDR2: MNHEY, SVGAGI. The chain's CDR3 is CASIGLSYEQYF. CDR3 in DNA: TGTGCCAGCATCGGACTGTCCTACGAGCAGTACTTC.

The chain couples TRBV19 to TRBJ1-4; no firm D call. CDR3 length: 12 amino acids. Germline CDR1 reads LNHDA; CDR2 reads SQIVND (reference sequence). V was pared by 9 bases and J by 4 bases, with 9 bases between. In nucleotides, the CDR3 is TGTGCCAGCAGACATCTTAATGAAAAACTGTTTTTT. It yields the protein CASRHLNEKLFF. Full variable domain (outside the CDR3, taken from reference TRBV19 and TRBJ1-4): DGGITQSPKYLFRKEGQNVTLSCEQNLNHDAMYWYRQDPGQGLRLIYYSQIVNDFQKGDIAEGYSVSREKKESFPLTVTSAQKNPTAFYLCASRHLNEKLFFGSGTQLSVL.

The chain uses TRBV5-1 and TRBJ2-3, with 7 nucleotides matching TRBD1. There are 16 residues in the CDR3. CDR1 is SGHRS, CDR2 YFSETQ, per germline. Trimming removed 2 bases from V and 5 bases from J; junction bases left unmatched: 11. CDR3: CASSFAVGGIEDTQYF. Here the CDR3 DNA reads TGCGCCAGCAGCTTCGCAGTAGGGGGCATCGAAGATACGCAGTATTTT.

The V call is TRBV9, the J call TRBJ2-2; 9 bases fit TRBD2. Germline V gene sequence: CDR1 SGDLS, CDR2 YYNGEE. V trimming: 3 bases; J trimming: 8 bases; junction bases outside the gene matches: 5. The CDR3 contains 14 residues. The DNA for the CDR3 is TGTGCCAGCAGCGCGGGACTAGCAACTGGGGAGCTGTTTTTT. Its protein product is CASSAGLATGELFF. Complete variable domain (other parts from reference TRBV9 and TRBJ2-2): DSGVTQTPKHLITATGQRVTLRCSPRSGDLSVYWYQQSLDQGLQFLIQYYNGEERAKGNILERFSAQQFPDLHSELNLSSLELGDSALYFCASSAGLATGELFFGEGSRLTVL.

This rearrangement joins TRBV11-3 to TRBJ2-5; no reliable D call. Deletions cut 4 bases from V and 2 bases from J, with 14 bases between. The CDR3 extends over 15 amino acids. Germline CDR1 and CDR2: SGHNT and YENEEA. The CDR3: CASSSGWAGQETQYF. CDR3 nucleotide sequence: TGTGCCAGCAGCTCAGGATGGGCAGGACAAGAGACCCAGTACTTC.

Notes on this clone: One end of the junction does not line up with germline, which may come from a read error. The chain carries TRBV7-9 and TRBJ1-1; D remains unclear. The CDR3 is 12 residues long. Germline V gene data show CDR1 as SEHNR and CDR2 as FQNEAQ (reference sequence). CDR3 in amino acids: CASSPYAGEDLF. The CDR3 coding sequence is TGTGCCAGCAGCCCCTACGCGGGAGAAGATCTCTTT. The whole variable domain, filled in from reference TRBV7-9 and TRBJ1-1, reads DTGVSQNPRHKITKRGQNVTFRCDPISEHNRLYWYRQTLGQGPEFLTYFQNEAQLEKSRLLSDRFSAERPKGSFSTLEIQRTEQGDSAMYLCASSPYAGEDLFGQGTRLTVV.

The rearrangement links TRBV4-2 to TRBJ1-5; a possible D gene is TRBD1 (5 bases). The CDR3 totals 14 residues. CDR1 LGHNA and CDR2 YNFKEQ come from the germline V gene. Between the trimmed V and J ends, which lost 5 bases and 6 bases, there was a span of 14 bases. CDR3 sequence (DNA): TGTGCCAGCAGCTTGGGTATGGGGGGTCAGCCCCAGCATTTT. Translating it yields CASSLGMGGQPQHF.

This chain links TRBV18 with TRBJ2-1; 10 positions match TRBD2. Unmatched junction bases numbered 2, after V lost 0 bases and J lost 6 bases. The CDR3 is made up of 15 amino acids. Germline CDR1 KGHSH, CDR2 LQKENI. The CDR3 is CASSPPTSGANEQFF. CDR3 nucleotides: TGTGCCAGCTCACCACCCACTAGCGGGGCCAATGAGCAGTTCTTC.

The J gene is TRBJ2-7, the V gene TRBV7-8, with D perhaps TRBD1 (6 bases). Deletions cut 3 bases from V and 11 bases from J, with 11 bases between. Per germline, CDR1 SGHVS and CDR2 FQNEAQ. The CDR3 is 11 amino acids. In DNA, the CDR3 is TGTGCCAGCAGCTTGGACAGCCTCAAGTACTTC. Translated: CASSLDSLKYF.

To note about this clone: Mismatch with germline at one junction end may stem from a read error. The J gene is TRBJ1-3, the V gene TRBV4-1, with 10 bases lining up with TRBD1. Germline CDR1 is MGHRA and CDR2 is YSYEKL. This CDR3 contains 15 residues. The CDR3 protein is CASSVRDRGLNTTYF. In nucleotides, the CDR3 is TGCGCCAGCAGCGTCCGGGACAGGGGACTAAACACCACATATTTT.

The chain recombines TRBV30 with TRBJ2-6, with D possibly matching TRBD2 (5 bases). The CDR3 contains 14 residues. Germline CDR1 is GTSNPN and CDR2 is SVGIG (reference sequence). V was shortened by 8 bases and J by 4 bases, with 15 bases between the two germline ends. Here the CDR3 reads CAGPIGIGANVLTF. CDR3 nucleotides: TGTGCCGGCCCGATCGGGATAGGGGCCAACGTCCTGACTTTC. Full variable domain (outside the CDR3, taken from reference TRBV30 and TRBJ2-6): SQTIHQWPATLVQPVGSPLSLECTVEGTSNPNLYWYRQAAGRGLQLLFYSVGIGQISSEVPQNLSASRPQDRQFILSSKKLLLSDSGFYLCAGPIGIGANVLTFGAGSRLTVL.

Here the CDR3 reads CASSPTVTISPLHF. The CDR3 nucleotides read TGTGCCAGCAGCCCGACAGTAACTATTTCACCCCTCCACTTT. V and J are TRBV14 and TRBJ1-6, with D possibly TRBD1 on 5 matching bases. V lost 4 bases and J 9 bases, leaving 13 bases between the germline ends. Germline CDR1 SGHDN, CDR2 FVKESK. There are 14 residues in the CDR3.

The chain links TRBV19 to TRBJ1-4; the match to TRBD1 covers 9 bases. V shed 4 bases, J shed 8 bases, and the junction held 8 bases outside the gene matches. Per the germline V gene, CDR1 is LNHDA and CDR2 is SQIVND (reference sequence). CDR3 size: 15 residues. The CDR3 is CASSSKTGGHEKLFF. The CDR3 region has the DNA TGTGCCAGTAGTAGCAAGACAGGGGGACACGAAAAACTGTTTTTT.